This T cell receptor beta chain was obtained from a study of blood T cell repertoires in COVID-19. The CDR3 runs to 19 residues. Germline V gene sequence: CDR1 SGHDT, CDR2 YYEEEE. V shed 1 base, J shed 4 bases, and the junction held 11 bases outside the gene matches. Data came from immunoSEQ multiplex PCR; TCRdb stores just in-frame clones and leaves some out. The repertoire has about 170,000 clones, 70% to 90% of them found once; the top ten carry 6.5% to 7.5%. This chain uses TRBV5-6 with TRBJ2-3; 14 nucleotides line up with TRBD2. Sequencing input: peripheral blood. The source is an elderly man with COVID-19, enrolled during active disease. The CDR3, as DNA: TGTGCCAGCAGCTTGTACCGACTAGCGGGGGGGCGCAGAGCAGATACGCAGTATTTT. Translation: CASSLYRLAGGRRADTQYF.